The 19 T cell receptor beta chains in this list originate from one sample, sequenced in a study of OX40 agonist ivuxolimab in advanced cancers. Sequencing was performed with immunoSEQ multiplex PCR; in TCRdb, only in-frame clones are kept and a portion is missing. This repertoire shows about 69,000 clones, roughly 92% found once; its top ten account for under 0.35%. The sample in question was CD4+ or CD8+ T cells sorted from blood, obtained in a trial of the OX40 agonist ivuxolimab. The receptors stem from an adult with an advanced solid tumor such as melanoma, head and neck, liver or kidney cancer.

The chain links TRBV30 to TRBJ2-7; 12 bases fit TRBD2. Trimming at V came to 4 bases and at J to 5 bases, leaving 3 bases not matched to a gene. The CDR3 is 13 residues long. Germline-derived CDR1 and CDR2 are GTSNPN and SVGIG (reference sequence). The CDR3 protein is CAWTSGRVDEQYF. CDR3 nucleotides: TGTGCCTGGACTAGCGGGAGGGTGGACGAGCAGTACTTC.

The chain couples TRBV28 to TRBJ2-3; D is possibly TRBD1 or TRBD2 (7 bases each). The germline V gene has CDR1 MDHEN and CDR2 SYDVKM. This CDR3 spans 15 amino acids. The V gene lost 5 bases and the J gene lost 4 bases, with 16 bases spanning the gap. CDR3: CASSPAQGGPDTQYF. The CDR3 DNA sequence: TGTGCCAGCAGTCCCGCCCAGGGGGGGCCAGATACGCAGTATTTT.

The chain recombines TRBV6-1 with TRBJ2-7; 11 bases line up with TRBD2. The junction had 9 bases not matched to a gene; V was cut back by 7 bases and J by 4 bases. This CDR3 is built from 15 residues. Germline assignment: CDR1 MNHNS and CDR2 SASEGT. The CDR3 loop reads CASTIAGGPNYEQYF. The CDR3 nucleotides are TGTGCCAGCACCATAGCGGGAGGGCCCAATTACGAGCAGTACTTC.

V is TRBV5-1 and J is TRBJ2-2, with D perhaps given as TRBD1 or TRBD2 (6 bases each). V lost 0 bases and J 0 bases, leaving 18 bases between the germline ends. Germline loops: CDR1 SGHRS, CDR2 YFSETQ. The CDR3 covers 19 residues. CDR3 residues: CASSLVPGAKSANTGELFF. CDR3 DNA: TGCGCCAGCAGCTTGGTTCCGGGGGCGAAATCCGCGAACACCGGGGAGCTGTTTTTT.

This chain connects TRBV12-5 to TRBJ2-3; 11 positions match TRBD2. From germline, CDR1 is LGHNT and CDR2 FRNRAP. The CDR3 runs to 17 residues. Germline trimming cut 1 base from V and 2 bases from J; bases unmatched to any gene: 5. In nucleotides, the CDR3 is TGTGCTAGTGGTTTGGCCCAACTAGCGGGAGACACAGATACGCAGTATTTT. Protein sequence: CASGLAQLAGDTDTQYF.

CDR3 amino acids: CASSARDSRGGANVLTF. CDR3 nucleotide sequence: TGTGCCAGCAGCGCCCGGGACTCCCGTGGGGGGGCCAACGTCCTGACTTTC. The chain has TRBV7-9 and TRBJ2-6; TRBD2 might be the D (6 bases). CDR3 length equals 17 residues. Between the trimmed V and J ends, which lost 5 bases and 4 bases, there was a span of 18 bases. Per the germline V gene, CDR1 is SEHNR and CDR2 is FQNEAQ (reference sequence).

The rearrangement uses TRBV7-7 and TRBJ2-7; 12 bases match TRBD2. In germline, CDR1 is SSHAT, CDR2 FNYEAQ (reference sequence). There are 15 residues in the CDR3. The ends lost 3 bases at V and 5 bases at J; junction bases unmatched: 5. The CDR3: CASSLGLAGGNEQYF. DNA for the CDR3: TGTGCCAGCAGCTTGGGTCTAGCGGGAGGGAACGAGCAGTACTTC.

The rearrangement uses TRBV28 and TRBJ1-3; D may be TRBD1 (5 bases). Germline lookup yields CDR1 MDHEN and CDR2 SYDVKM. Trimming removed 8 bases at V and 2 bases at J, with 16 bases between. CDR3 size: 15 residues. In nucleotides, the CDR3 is TGTGCCAGCGTAAATCAGGGTAGCCCTGGAAACACCATATATTTT. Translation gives CASVNQGSPGNTIYF.

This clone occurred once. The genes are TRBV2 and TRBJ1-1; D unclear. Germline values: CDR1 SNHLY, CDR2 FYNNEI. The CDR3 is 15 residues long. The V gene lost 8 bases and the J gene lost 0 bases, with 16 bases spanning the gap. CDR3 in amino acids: CASLDRGKLNTEAFF. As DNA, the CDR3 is TGTGCCAGCCTAGACCGGGGAAAGTTGAACACTGAAGCTTTCTTT.

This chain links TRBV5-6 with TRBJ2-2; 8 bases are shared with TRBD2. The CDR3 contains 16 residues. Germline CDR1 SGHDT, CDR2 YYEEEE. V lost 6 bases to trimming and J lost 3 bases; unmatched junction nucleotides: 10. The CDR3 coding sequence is TGTGCCAGCAACCATGGACTAGCTCGGGACACCGGGGAGCTGTTTTTT. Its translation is CASNHGLARDTGELFF.

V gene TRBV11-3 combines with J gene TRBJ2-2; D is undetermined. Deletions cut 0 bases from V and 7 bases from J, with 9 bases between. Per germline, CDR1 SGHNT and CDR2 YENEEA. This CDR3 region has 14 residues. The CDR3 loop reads CASSLDSFIGELFF. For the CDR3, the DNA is TGTGCCAGCAGCTTAGATTCGTTCATCGGGGAGCTGTTTTTT.

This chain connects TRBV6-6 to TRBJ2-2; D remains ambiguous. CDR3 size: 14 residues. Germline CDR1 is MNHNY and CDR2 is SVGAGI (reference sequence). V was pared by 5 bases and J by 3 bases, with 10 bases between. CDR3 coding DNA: TGTGCCAGCAGTGTATCCAAGGACACCGGGGAGCTGTTTTTT. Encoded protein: CASSVSKDTGELFF.

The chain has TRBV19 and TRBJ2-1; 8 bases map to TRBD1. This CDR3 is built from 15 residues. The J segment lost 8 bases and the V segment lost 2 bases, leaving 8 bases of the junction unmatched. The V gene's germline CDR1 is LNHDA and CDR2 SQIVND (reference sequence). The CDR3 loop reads CASSIRQGARDEQFF. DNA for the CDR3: TGTGCCAGTAGTATAAGGCAGGGGGCGCGGGATGAGCAGTTCTTC.

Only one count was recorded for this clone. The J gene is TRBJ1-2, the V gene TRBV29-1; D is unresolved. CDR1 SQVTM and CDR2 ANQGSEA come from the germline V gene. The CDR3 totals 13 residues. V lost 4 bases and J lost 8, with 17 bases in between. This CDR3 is CSVGSGEPRGYTF. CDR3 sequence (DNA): TGCAGCGTTGGTAGTGGCGAACCCCGCGGCTACACCTTC.

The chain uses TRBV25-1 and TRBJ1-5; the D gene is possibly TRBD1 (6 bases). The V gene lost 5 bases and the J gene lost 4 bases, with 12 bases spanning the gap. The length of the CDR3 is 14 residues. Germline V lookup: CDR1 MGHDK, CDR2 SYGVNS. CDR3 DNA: TGTGCCAGCAGTCCAGGGGCTCGTAATCAGCCCCAGCATTTT. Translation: CASSPGARNQPQHF.

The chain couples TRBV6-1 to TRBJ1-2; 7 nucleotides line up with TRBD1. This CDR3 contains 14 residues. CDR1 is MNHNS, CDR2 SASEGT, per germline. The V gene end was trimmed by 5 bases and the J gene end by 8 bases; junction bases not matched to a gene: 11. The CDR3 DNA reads TGTGCCAGCAGTCCACTACAGGGGAATGGAGGCTACACCTTC. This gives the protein CASSPLQGNGGYTF.

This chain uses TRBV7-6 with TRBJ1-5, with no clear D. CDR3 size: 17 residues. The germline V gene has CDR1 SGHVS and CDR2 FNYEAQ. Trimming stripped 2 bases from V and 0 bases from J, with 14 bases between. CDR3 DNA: TGTGCCAGCAGCTTATTTGACGGGTCGTATAGCAATCAGCCCCAGCATTTT. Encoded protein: CASSLFDGSYSNQPQHF.

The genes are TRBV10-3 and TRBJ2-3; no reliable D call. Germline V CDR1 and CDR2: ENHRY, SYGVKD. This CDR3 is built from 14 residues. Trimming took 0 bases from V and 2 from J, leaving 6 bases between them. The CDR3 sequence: CAISESGNTDTQYF. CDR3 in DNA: TGTGCCATCAGTGAGTCTGGGAACACAGATACGCAGTATTTT.

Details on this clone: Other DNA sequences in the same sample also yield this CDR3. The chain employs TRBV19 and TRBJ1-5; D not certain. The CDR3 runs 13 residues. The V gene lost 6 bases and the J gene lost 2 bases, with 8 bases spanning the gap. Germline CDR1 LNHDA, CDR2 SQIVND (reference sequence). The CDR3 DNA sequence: TGTGCCAGTAGGGACGTAGGCAATCAGCCCCAGCATTTT. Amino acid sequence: CASRDVGNQPQHF.